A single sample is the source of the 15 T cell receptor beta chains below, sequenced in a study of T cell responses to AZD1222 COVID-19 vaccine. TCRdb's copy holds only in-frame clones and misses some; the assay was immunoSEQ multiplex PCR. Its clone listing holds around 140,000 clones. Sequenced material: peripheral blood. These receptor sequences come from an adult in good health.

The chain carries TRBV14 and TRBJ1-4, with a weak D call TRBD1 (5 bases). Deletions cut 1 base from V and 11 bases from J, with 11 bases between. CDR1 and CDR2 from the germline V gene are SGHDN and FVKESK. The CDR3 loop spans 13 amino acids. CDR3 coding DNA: TGTGCCAGCAGCCAAGGTAGACAGCATAAACTGTTTTTT. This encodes CASSQGRQHKLFF. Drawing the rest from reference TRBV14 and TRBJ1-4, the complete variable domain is EAGVTQFPSHSVIEKGQTVTLRCDPISGHDNLYWYRRVMGKEIKFLLHFVKESKQDESGMPNNRFLAERTGGTYSTLKVQPAELEDSGVYFCASSQGRQHKLFFGSGTQLSVL.

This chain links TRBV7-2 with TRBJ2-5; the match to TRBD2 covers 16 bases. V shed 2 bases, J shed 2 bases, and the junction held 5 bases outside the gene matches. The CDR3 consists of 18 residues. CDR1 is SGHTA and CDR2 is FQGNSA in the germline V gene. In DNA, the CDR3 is TGTGCCAGCAGCTTAATGCCGGGACTAGCGGGGGGGCAAGAGACCCAGTACTTC. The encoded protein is CASSLMPGLAGGQETQYF.

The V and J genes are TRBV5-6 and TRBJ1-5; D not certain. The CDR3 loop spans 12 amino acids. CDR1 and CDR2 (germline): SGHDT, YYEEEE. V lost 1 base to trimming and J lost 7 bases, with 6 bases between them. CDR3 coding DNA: TGTGCCAGCAGCTTGTACGAGCAGCCCCAGCATTTT. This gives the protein CASSLYEQPQHF. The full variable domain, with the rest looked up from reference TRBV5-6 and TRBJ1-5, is DAGVTQSPTHLIKTRGQQVTLRCSPKSGHDTVSWYQQALGQGPQFIFQYYEEEERQRGNFPDRFSGHQFPNYSSELNVNALLLGDSALYLCASSLYEQPQHFGDGTRLSIL.

CDR3 bases: TGTGCCAGCTCAGCAAGGACAGGGAATCAGCCCCAGCATTTT. This codes for CASSARTGNQPQHF. The V call is TRBV18, the J call TRBJ1-5; 8 nucleotides match TRBD1. There are 14 residues in the CDR3. The J segment lost 4 bases and the V segment lost 5 bases, leaving 4 bases of the junction unmatched. Germline CDR1 reads KGHSH; CDR2 reads LQKENI.

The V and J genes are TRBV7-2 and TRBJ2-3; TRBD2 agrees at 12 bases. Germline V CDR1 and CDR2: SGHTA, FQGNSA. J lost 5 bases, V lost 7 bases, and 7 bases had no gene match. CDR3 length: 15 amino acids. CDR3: CASKASGGAVDTQYF. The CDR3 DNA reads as TGTGCCAGCAAGGCTAGCGGGGGGGCCGTAGATACGCAGTATTTT. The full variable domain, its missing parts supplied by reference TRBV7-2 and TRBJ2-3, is GAGVSQSPSNKVTEKGKDVELRCDPISGHTALYWYRQSLGQGLEFLIYFQGNSAPDKSGLPSDRFSAERTGGSVSTLTIQRTQQEDSAVYLCASKASGGAVDTQYFGPGTRLTVL.

The CDR3 reads CASSLGLLGALNTEAFF. DNA for the CDR3: TGCGCCAGCAGCTTGGGGCTTTTAGGGGCCTTGAACACTGAAGCTTTCTTT. The chain employs TRBV5-1 and TRBJ1-1; D perhaps matches TRBD1 (5 bases). V was trimmed by 0 bases and J by 0 bases, leaving 15 bases between them. The CDR3 is 17 amino acids. Germline V CDR1 and CDR2: SGHRS, YFSETQ.

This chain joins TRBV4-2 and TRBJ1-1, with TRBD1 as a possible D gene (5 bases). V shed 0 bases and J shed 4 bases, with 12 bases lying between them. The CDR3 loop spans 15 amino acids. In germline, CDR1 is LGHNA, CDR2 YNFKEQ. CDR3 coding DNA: TGTGCCAGCAGCCAAGACAAGGGGAGGGGCACTGAAGCTTTCTTT. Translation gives CASSQDKGRGTEAFF.

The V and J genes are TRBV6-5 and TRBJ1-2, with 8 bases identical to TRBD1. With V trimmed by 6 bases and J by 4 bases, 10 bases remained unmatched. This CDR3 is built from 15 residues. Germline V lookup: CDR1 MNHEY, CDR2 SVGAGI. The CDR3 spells CASRSTAGGSYGYTF. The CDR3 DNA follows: TGTGCCAGCAGGAGTACCGCAGGGGGCAGCTATGGCTACACCTTC.

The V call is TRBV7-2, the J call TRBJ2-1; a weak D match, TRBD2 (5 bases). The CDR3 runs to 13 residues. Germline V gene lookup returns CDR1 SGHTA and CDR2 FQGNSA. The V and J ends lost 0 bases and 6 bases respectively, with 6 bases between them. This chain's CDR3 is CASSLARGNEQFF. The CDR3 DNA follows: TGTGCCAGCAGCTTAGCTCGGGGCAATGAGCAGTTCTTC.

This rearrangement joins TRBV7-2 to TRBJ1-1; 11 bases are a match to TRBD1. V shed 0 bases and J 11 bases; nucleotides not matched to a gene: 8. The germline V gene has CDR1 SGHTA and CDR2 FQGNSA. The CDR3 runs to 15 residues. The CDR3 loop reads CASSLAGTGGLEAFF. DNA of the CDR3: TGTGCCAGCAGCTTAGCAGGGACAGGGGGGCTTGAGGCTTTCTTT.

DNA of the CDR3: TGTGCCAGCAGCCAAGGGGGTGGGGCACGGGCCAAAAACATTCAGTACTTC. Translation gives CASSQGGGARAKNIQYF. The rearrangement joins TRBV3-1 (or the pseudogene TRBV3-2) to TRBJ2-4; D possibly corresponds to TRBD1 (5 bases). The CDR3 length is 17 residues. CDR1 LGHDT and CDR2 YNNKEL come from the germline V gene (reference sequence). The V end lost 1 base, the J end lost 1 base, and 14 bases lay between the germline ends.

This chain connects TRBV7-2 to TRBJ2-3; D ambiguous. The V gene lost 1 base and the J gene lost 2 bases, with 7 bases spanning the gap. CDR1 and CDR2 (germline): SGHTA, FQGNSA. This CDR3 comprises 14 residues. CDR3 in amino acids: CASSLVHSTDTQYF. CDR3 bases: TGTGCCAGCAGCTTAGTTCACTCCACAGATACGCAGTATTTT.

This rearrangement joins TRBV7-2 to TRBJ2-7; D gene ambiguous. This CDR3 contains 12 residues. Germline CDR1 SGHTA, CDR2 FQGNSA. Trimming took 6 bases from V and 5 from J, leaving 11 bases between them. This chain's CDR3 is CASRTGRDEQYF. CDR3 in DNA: TGTGCCAGCAGAACCGGACGGGACGAGCAGTACTTC. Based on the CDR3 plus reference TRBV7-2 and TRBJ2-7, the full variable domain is GAGVSQSPSNKVTEKGKDVELRCDPISGHTALYWYRQSLGQGLEFLIYFQGNSAPDKSGLPSDRFSAERTGGSVSTLTIQRTQQEDSAVYLCASRTGRDEQYFGPGTRLTVT.

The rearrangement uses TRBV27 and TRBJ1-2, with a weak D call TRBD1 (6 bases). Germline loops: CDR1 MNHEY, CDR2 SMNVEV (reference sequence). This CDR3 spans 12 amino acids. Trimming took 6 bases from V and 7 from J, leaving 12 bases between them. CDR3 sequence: CASRDRIGGYTF. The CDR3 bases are TGTGCCAGCAGGGACAGAATAGGTGGCTACACCTTC.

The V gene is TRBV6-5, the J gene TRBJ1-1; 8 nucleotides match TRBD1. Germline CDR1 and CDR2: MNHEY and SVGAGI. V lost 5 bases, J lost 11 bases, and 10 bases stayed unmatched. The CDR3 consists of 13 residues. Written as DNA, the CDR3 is TGTGCCAGCAGTAACTTAGGGACAGGAGAGGCTTTCTTT. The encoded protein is CASSNLGTGEAFF.